This record concerns one T cell receptor (beta chain) sequence. Germline V gene lookup returns CDR1 SGHTA and CDR2 FQGTGA. This CDR3 has 16 residues. These data come from a study of T cells expressing NK-cell markers. Study context: The study sequenced eight donors, seven HCMV-seropositive and one seronegative.

cDNA encoding TCR beta was synthesized via 5'RACE template switching incorporating UMIs. From the 5' RACE reads, TCRdb lists one entry per CDR3 protein and no DNA. Its table records some 450,000 distinct CDR3 sequences. Sequencing was carried out using blood T cells: a sorted CD56 or NKG2C T cell subset, CD4+ or CD8+ T cells, or bulk PBMC T cells (not recorded which). This sequence originates from a woman between 18 and 70 years old in good health. This chain links TRBV7-3 with TRBJ2-2; lacking DNA, the TRBD2 call made by TCRdb goes unchecked. The CDR3 is CASSPIAGGNTGELFF.